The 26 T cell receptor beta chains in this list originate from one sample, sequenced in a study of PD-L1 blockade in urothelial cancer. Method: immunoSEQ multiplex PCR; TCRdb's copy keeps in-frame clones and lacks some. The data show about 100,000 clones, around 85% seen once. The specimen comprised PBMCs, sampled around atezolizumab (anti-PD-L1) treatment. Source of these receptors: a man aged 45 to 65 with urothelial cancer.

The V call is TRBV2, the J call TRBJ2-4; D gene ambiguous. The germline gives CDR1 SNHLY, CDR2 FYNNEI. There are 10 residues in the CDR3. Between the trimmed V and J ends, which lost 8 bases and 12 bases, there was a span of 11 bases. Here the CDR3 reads CASAGFDQYF. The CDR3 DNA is TGTGCCAGCGCAGGTTTTGATCAGTACTTC.

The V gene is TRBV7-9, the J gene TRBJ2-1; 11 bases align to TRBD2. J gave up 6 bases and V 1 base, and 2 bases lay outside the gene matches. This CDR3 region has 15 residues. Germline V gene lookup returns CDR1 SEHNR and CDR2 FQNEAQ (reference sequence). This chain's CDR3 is CASSLVTSGSNEQFF. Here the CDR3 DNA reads TGTGCCAGCAGCTTAGTTACTAGCGGGAGCAATGAGCAGTTCTTC.

The CDR3 sequence is CASSWTSGDYEQYF. For the CDR3, the DNA is TGTGCCAGCAGCTGGACTAGCGGGGACTACGAGCAGTACTTC. The V call is TRBV7-9, the J call TRBJ2-7, with TRBD2 matching over 12 bases. The CDR3 sequence is 14 residues long. The V segment lost 4 bases and the J segment 3 bases; nucleotides outside the gene matches: 1. The germline CDR1 and CDR2 sequences are SEHNR and FQNEAQ (reference sequence).

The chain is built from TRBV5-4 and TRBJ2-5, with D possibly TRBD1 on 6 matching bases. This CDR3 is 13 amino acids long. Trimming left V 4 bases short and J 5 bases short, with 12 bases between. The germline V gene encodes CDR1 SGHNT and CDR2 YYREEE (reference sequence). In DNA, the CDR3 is TGTGCCAGCAGCCTGGGGGCTGCGGAGACCCAGTACTTC. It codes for CASSLGAAETQYF.

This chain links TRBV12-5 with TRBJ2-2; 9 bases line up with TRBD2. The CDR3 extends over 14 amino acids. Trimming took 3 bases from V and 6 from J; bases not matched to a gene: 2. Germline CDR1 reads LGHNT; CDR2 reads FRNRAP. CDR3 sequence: CASGFSGSAGELFF. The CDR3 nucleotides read TGTGCTAGTGGTTTTAGCGGGAGCGCCGGGGAGCTGTTTTTT.

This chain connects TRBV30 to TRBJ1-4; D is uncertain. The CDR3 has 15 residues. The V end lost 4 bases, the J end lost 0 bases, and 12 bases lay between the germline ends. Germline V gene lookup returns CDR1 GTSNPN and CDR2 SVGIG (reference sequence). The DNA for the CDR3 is TGTGCCTGGACCGCGGGTTCTTCAACTAATGAAAAACTGTTTTTT. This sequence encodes CAWTAGSSTNEKLFF.

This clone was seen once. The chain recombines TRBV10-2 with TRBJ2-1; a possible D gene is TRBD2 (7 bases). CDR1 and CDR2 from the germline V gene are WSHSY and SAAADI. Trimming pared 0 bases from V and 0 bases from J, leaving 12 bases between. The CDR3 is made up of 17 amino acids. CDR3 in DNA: TGCGCCAGCAGTGAGTCCGGGGGGCCAAGCTCCTACAATGAGCAGTTCTTC. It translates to CASSESGGPSSYNEQFF.

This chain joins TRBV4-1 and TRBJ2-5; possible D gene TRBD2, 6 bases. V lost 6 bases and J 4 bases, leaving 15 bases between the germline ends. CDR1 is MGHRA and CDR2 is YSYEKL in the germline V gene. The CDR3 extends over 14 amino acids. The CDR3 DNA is TGCGCCAGCAGTGGAGGGAAGGTGCGAGAGACCCAGTACTTC. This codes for CASSGGKVRETQYF.

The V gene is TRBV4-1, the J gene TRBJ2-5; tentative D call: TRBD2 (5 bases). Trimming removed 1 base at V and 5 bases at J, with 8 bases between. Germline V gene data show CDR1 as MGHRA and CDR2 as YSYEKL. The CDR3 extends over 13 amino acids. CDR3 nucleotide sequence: TGCGCCAGCAGCCAAGGCGGGTTTGAGACCCAGTACTTC. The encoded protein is CASSQGGFETQYF.

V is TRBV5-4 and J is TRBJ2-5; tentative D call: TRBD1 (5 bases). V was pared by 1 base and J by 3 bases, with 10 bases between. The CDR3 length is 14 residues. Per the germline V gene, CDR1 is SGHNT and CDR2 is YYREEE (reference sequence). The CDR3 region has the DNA TGTGCCAGCAGCTTGTATAGCAGGGAAGAGACCCAGTACTTC. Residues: CASSLYSREETQYF. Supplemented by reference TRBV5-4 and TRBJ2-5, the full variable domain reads ETGVTQSPTHLIKTRGQQVTLRCSSQSGHNTVSWYQQALGQGPQFIFQYYREEENGRGNFPPRFSGLQFPNYSSELNVNALELDDSALYLCASSLYSREETQYFGPGTRLLVL.

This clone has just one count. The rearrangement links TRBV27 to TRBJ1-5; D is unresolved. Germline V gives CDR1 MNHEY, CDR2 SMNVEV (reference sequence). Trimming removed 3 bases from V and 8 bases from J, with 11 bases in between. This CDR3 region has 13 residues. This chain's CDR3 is CASSLSISEPQHF. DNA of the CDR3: TGTGCCAGCAGTTTGTCAATCAGCGAGCCCCAGCATTTT.

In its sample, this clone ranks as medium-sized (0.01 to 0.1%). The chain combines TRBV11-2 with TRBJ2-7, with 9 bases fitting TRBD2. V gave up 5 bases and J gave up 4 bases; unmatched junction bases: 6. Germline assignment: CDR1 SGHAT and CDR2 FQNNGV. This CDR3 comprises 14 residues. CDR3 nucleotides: TGTGCCAGCAGCCATAGCGGGAGACTGTACGAGCAGTACTTC. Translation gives CASSHSGRLYEQYF.

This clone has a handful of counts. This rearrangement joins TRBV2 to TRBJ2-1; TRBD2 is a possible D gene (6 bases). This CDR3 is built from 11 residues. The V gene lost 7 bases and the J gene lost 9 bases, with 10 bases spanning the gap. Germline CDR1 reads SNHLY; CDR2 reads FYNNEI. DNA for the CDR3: TGTGCCAGCAAAGCGACTAGTGAGCAGTTCTTC. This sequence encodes CASKATSEQFF. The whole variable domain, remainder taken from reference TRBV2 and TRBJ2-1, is EPEVTQTPSHQVTQMGQEVILRCVPISNHLYFYWYRQILGQKVEFLVSFYNNEISEKSEIFDDQFSVERPDGSNFTLKIRSTKLEDSAMYFCASKATSEQFFGPGTRLTVL.

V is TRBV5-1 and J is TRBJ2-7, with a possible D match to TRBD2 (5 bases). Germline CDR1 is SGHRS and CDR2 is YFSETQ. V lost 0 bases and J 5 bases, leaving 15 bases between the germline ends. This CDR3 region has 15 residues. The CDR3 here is CASSLDAPGINEQYF. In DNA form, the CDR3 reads TGCGCCAGCAGCTTGGATGCCCCGGGGATAAACGAGCAGTACTTC.

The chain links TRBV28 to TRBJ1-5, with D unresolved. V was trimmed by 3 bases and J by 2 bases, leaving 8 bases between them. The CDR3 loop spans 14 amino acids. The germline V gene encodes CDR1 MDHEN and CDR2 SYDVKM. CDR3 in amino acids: CASSFIGGNQPQHF. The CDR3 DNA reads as TGTGCCAGCAGTTTTATCGGAGGCAATCAGCCCCAGCATTTT.

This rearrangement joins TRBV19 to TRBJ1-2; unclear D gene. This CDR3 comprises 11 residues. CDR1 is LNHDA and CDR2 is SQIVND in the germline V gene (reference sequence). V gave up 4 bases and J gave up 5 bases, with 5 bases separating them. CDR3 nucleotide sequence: TGTGCCAGTAGTACCCAGTATGGCTACACCTTC. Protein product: CASSTQYGYTF.

CDR3: CASSTAGNYGYTF. The CDR3 coding sequence is TGTGCCAGTAGTACCGCGGGCAACTATGGCTACACCTTC. The chain uses TRBV19 and TRBJ1-2; D unclear. The CDR3 is 13 amino acids. Germline CDR1 and CDR2: LNHDA and SQIVND (reference sequence). The V and J ends lost 4 bases and 2 bases respectively, with 8 bases between them.

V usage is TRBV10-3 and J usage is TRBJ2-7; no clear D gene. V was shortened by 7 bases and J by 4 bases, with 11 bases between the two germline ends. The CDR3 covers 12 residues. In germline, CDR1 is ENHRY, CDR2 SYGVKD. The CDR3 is CAITPDKYEQYF. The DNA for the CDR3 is TGTGCCATCACTCCCGACAAATACGAGCAGTACTTC.

The CDR3 here is CASSPGGGRNYGYTF. The DNA for the CDR3 is TGTGCCAGCAGTCCCGGGGGGGGGCGTAACTATGGCTACACCTTC. The gene calls are TRBV6-5 and TRBJ1-2; D perhaps matches TRBD1 (6 bases). Germline lookup yields CDR1 MNHEY and CDR2 SVGAGI. The CDR3 is made up of 15 amino acids. Trimming shortened V by 5 bases and J by 1 base, and 14 bases separated the two germline ends.

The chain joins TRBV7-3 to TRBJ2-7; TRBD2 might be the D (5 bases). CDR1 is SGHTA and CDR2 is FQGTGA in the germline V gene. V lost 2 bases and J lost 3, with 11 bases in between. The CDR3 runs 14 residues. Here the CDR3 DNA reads TGTGCCAGCAGCTTATCGGGGAGCAACTACGAGCAGTACTTC. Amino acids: CASSLSGSNYEQYF. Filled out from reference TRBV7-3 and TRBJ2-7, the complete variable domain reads GAGVSQTPSNKVTEKGKYVELRCDPISGHTALYWYRQSLGQGPEFLIYFQGTGAADDSGLPNDRFFAVRPEGSVSTLKIQRTERGDSAVYLCASSLSGSNYEQYFGPGTRLTVT.

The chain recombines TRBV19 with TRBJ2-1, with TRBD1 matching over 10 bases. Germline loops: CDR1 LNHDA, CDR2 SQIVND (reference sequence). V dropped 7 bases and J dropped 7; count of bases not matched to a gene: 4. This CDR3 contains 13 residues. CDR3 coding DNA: TGTGCCAGTAAGGGACAGGGGAGAAATGAGCAGTTCTTC. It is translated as CASKGQGRNEQFF.

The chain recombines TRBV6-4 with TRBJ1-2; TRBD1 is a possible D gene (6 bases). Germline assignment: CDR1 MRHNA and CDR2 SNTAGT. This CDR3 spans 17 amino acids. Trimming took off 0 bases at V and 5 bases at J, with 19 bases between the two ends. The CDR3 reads CASSDSARGGATYGYTF. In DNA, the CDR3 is TGTGCCAGCAGTGACTCCGCGCGGGGGGGGGCCACTTATGGCTACACCTTC.

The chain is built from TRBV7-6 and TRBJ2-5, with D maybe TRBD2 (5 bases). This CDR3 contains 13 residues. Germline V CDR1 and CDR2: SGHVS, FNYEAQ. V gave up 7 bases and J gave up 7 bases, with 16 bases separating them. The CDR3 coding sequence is TGTGCCAGCACCTACGGGTTCGAGGGGACCCAGTACTTC. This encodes CASTYGFEGTQYF.

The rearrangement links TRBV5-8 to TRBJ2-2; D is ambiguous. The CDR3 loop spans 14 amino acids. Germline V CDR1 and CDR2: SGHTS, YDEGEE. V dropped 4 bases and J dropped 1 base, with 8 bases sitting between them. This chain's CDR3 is CASSPTRNTGELFF. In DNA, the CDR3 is TGTGCCAGCAGCCCCACAAGGAACACCGGGGAGCTGTTTTTT. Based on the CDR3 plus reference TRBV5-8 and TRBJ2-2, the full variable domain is EAGVTQSPTHLIKTRGQQATLRCSPISGHTSVYWYQQALGLGLQFLLWYDEGEERNRGNFPPRFSGRQFPNYSSELNVNALELEDSALYLCASSPTRNTGELFFGEGSRLTVL.

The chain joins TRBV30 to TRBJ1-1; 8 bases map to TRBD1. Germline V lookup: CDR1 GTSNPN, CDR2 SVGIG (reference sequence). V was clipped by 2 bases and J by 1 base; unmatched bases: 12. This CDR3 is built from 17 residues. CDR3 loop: CAWSTTGQGITNTEAFF. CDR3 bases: TGTGCCTGGAGTACAACAGGACAGGGAATTACGAACACTGAAGCTTTCTTT.

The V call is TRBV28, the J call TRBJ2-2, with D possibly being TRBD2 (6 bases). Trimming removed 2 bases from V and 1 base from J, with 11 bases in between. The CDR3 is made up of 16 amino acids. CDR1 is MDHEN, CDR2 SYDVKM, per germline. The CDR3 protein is CASSLRAGKNTGELFF. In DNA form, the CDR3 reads TGTGCCAGCAGTTTAAGGGCGGGGAAGAACACCGGGGAGCTGTTTTTT.